The subject of this entry is one TCR beta chain. Germline CDR1 and CDR2: SGHRS and YFSETQ. With 1 base removed from V and 5 bases from J, the gap between germline ends came to 13 bases. The CDR3 length is 15 residues. Measured with immunoSEQ multiplex PCR; TCRdb has only the in-frame clones, and not every one. The sample records 85,000 to 130,000 clones, 71% being singletons. This entry comes from a study of blood T cell repertoires in COVID-19. This TCR was recovered from a human donor with acute or convalescent COVID-19. The donor label of this sample is uncertain. The chain employs TRBV5-1 and TRBJ2-1; D uncertain. The material sequenced was peripheral blood. The CDR3 DNA sequence: TGCGCCAGCAGCTTGACGGGTCCAAACCACAATGAGCAGTTCTTC. This encodes CASSLTGPNHNEQFF.